The entry below gives a single T cell receptor (beta chain) sequence along with its context. Original methodology: Amplification of reference gene primers provided the estimated nucleated cell counts. Produced via immunoSEQ multiplex PCR; TCRdb's table is partial and in-frame only. V, J and clone size reflect that table, while D and trimming were determined from the DNA. Here the sample spans 65,000 to 85,000 clones, 80% to 90% being singletons. These data originate in a study of blood T cell repertoires in COVID-19. Study summary: COVID-19 samples collected from the United States, Italy and Spain covered acute and convalescent phases. PBMCs, B-cell-depleted T cells, or T cells were the source of the cDNA or gDNA that made up the material.

The CDR3 has 16 amino acids. Deletions cut 2 bases from V and 3 bases from J, with 14 bases between. Germline V lookup: CDR1 PRHDT, CDR2 FYEKMQ (reference sequence). The TCR originated in a man aged 45 to 65 with acute or convalescent COVID-19. Sequenced: peripheral blood. The genes are TRBV13 and TRBJ2-1; TRBD1 might be the D (5 bases). The CDR3: CASSLKRSGYYNEQFF. DNA of the CDR3: TGTGCCAGCAGCTTAAAAAGGTCAGGGTACTACAATGAGCAGTTCTTC.